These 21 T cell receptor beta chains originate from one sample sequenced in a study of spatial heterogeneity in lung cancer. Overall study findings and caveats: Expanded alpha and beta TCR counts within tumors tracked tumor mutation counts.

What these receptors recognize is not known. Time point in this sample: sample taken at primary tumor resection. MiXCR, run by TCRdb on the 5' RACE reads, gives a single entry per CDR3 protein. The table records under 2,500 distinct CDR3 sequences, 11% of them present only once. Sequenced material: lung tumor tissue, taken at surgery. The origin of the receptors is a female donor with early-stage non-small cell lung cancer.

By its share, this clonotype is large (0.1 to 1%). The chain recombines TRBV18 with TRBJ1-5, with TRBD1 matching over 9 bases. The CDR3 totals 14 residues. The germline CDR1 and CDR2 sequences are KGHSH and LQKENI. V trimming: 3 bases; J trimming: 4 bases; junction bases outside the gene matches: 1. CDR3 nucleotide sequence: TGTGCCAGCTCACCCGGGACAGGGAATCAGCCCCAGCATTTT. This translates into CASSPGTGNQPQHF.

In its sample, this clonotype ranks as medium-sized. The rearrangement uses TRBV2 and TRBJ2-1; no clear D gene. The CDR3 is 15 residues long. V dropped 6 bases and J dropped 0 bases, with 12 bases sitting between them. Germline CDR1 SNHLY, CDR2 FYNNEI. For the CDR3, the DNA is TGTGCCAGCAGCCGCGAGACACCCTCCTACAATGAGCAGTTCTTC. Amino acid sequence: CASSRETPSYNEQFF.

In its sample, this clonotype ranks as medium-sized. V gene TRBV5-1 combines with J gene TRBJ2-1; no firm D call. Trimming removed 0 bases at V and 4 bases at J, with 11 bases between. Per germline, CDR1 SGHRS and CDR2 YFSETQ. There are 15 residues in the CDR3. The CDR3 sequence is CASSLDGNGYNEQFF. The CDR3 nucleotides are TGCGCCAGCAGCTTGGATGGGAACGGTTACAATGAGCAGTTCTTC.

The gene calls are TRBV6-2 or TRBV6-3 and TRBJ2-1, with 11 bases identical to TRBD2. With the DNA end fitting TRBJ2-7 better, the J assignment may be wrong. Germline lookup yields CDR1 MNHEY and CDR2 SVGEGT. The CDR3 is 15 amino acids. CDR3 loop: CASSFKLAGVNEQYF. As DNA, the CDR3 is TGTGCCAGCAGTTTCAAACTAGCGGGGGTGAATGAGCAGTACTTC.

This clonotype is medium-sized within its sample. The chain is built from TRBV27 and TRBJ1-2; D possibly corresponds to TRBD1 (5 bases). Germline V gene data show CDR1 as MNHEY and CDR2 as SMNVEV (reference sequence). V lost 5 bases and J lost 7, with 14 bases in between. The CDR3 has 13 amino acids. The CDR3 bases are TGTGCCAGCAGTCTCGCCGGGACTGGTGGCTACACCTTC. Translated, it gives CASSLAGTGGYTF.

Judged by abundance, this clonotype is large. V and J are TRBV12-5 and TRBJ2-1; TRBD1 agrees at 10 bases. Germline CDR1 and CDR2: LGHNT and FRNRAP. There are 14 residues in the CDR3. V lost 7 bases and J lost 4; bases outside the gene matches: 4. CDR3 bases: TGTGCTAGTGTCCCGGGACAGGGGTACAATGAGCAGTTCTTC. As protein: CASVPGQGYNEQFF.

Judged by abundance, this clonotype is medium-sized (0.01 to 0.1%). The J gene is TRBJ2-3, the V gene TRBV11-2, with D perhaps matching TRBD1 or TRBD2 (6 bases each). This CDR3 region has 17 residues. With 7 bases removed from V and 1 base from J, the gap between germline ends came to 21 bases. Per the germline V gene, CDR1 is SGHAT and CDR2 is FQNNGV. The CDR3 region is CASTPLRGAEGTDTQYF. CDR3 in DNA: TGTGCCAGCACCCCCTTAAGGGGGGCTGAGGGCACAGATACGCAGTATTTT.

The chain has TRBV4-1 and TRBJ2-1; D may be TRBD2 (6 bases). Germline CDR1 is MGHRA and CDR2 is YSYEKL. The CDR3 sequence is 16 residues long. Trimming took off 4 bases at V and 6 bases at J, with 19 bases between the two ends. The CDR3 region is CASSLLRVGGRNEQFF. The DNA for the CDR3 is TGCGCCAGCAGCCTCCTAAGGGTAGGAGGGCGCAATGAGCAGTTCTTC.

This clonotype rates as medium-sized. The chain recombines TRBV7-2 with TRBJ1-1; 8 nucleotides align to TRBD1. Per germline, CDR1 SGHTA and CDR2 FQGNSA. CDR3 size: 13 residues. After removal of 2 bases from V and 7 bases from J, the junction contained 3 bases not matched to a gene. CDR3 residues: CASSLQGASEAFF. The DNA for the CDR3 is TGTGCCAGCAGCTTACAGGGGGCAAGTGAAGCTTTCTTT. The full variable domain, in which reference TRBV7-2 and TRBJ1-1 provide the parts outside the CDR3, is GAGVSQSPSNKVTEKGKDVELRCDPISGHTALYWYRQSLGQGLEFLIYFQGNSAPDKSGLPSDRFSAERTGGSVSTLTIQRTQQEDSAVYLCASSLQGASEAFFGQGTRLTVV.

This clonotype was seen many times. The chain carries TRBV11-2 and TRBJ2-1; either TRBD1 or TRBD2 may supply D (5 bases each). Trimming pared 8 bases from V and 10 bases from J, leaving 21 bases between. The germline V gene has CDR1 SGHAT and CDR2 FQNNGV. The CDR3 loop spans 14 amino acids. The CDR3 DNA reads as TGTGCCAGCGGCTGGGGCAGAGGGGCTCAGGAGCAGTTCTTC. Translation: CASGWGRGAQEQFF.

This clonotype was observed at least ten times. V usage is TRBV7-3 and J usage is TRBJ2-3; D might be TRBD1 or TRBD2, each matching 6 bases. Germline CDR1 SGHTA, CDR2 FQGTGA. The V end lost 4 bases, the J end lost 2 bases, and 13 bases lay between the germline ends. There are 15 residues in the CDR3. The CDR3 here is CASSYTGGFTDTQYF. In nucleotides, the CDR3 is TGTGCCAGCAGCTACACCGGGGGCTTCACAGATACGCAGTATTTT.

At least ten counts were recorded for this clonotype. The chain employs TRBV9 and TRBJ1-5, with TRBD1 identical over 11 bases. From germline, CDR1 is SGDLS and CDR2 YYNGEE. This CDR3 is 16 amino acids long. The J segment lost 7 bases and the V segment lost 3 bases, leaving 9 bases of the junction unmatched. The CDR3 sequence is CASSEGTGGRRQPQHF. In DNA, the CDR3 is TGTGCCAGCAGCGAAGGGACAGGGGGACGAAGACAGCCCCAGCATTTT.

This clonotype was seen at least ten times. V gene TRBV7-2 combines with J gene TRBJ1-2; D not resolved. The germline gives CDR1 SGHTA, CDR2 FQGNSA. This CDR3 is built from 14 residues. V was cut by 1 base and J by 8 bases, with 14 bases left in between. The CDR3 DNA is TGTGCCAGCAGCTTAGGGCGACCCCAGCAAGGCTACACCTTC. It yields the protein CASSLGRPQQGYTF. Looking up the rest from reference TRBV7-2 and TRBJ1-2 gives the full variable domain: GAGVSQSPSNKVTEKGKDVELRCDPISGHTALYWYRQSLGQGLEFLIYFQGNSAPDKSGLPSDRFSAERTGGSVSTLTIQRTQQEDSAVYLCASSLGRPQQGYTFGSGTRLTVV.

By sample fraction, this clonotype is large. The CDR3 DNA is TGTGCCAGCAGTTTTTCGGGCAGGAACACTGAAGCTTTCTTT. Protein: CASSFSGRNTEAFF. The chain is built from TRBV12-3 or TRBV12-4 and TRBJ1-1; D remains ambiguous. The V end was cut by 3 bases, the J end by 1 base, with 9 bases between. This CDR3 has 14 residues.

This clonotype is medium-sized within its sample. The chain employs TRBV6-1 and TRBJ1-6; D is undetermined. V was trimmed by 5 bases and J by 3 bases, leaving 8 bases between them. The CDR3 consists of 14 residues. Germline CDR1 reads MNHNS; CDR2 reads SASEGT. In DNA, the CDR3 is TGTGCCAGCAGTCTCAGAAGCTATAATTCACCCCTCCACTTT. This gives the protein CASSLRSYNSPLHF.

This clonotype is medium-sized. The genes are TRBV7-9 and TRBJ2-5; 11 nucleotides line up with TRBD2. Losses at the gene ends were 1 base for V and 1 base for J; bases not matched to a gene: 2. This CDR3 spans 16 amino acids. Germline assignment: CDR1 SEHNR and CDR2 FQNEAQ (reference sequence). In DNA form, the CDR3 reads TGTGCCAGCAGCTTAGGGACTAGCGGGCCCCAAGAGACCCAGTACTTC. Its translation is CASSLGTSGPQETQYF. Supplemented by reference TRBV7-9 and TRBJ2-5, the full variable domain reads DTGVSQNPRHKITKRGQNVTFRCDPISEHNRLYWYRQTLGQGPEFLTYFQNEAQLEKSRLLSDRFSAERPKGSFSTLEIQRTEQGDSAMYLCASSLGTSGPQETQYFGPGTRLLVL.

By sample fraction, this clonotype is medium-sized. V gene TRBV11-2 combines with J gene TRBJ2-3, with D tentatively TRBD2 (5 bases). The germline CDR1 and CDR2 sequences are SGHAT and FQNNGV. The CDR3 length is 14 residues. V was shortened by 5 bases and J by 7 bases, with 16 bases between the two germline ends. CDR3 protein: CASSPIRTRYTQYF. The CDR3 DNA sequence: TGTGCCAGCAGCCCGATTAGGACTCGATATACGCAGTATTTT.

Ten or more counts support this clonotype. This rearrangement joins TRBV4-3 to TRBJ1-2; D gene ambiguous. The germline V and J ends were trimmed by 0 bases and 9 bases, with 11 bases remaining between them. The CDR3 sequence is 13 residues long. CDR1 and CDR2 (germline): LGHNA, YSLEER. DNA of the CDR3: TGCGCCAGCAGCCAAGATTTTGTTGGCAGCTACACCTTC. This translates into CASSQDFVGSYTF.

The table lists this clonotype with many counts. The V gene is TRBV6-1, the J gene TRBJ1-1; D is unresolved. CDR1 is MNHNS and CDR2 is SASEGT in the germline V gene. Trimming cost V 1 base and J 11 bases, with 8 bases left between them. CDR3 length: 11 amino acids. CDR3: CASSEEWKAFF. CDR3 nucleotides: TGTGCCAGCAGTGAAGAATGGAAGGCTTTCTTT.

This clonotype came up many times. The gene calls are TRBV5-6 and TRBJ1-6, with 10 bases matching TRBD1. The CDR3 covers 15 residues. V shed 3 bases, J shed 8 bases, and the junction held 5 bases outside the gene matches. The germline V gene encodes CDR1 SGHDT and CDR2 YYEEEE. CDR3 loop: CASSSETGGDSPLHF. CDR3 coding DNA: TGTGCCAGCAGCTCCGAGACAGGGGGCGATTCACCCCTCCACTTT. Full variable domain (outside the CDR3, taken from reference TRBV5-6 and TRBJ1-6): DAGVTQSPTHLIKTRGQQVTLRCSPKSGHDTVSWYQQALGQGPQFIFQYYEEEERQRGNFPDRFSGHQFPNYSSELNVNALLLGDSALYLCASSSETGGDSPLHFGNGTRLTVT.

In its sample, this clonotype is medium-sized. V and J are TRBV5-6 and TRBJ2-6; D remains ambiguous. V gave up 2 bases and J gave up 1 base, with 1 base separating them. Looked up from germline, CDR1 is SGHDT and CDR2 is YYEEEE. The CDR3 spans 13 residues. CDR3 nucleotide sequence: TGTGCCAGCAGCTTATCTGGGGCCAACGTCCTGACTTTC. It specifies CASSLSGANVLTF.